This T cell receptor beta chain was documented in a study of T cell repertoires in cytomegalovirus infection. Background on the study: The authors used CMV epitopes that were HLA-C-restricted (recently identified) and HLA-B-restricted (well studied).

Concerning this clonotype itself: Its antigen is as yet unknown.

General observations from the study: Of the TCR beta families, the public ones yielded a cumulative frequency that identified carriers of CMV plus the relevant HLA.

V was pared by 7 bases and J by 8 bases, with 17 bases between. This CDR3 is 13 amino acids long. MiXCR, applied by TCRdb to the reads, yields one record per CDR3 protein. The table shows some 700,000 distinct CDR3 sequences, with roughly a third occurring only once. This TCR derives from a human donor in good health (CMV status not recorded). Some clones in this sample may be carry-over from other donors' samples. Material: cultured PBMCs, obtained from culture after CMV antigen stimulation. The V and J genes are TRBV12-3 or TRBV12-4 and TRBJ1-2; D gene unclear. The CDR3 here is CASTTTWGGGYTF. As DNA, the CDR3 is TGTGCCAGCACCACAACATGGGGTGGGGGCTACACCTTC.